This is a list of T cell receptor beta chains from one sample in a study of human T cells and chemical hapten exposure. Each CDR3 protein gets one entry after TCRdb re-called the RACE reads with MiXCR. The profile covers some 62,000 distinct CDR3 sequences, with approximately 11% appearing a single time and more than 2% taken by the ten largest. Material: whole blood, obtained in connection with sensitization to the hapten diphenylcyclopropenone (DPC). These receptors were collected from a young woman with alopecia areata. Some clones in this sample may be carry-over from other donors' samples. CDR3s include the opening cysteine and the closing phenylalanine or tryptophan. Fields, in order: clone size, J gene, D gene, V gene, CDR3 protein, CDR3 DNA. D genes are given only for firm matches. Expanded clones get a size class; other rows say once, few or many, or leave the size out.

.	TRBJ2-2	.	TRBV7-6	CASSHTGPTGELFF	TGTGCCAGCAGCCACACAGGGCCCACCGGGGAGCTGTTTTTT
many	TRBJ2-3	.	TRBV7-3	CASSLGGQITDTQYF	TGTGCCAGCAGCTTAGGGGGACAAATCACAGATACGCAGTATTTT
many	TRBJ2-1	TRBD2	TRBV12-3/TRBV12-4	CASTPGLAANNEQFF	TGTGCCAGCACCCCGGGACTAGCGGCAAACAATGAGCAGTTCTTC
few	TRBJ2-7	TRBD1	TRBV6-2/TRBV6-3	CASSGHGTGGSYEQYF	TGTGCCAGCAGTGGGCATGGGACAGGGGGATCCTACGAGCAGTACTTC
few	TRBJ2-7	TRBD1	TRBV5-1	CASSFRTGMGSYEQYF	TGCGCCAGCAGCTTCCGGACAGGGATGGGCAGCTACGAGCAGTACTTC
few	TRBJ2-3	TRBD2	TRBV7-2	CASSLWTSGPEGADTQYF	TGTGCCAGCAGCTTGTGGACTAGCGGTCCCGAGGGGGCAGATACGCAGTATTTT
few	TRBJ1-1	.	TRBV5-4	CASSLAANTEAFF	TGTGCCAGCAGCTTGGCCGCGAACACTGAAGCTTTCTTT
few	TRBJ2-7	.	TRBV4-1	CASSQVLAGRSYEQYF	TGCGCCAGCAGCCAAGTGTTGGCGGGCCGCTCCTACGAGCAGTACTTC
.	TRBJ2-1	.	TRBV7-9	CASSPSRGEPQFF	TGTGCCAGCAGCCCAAGCAGGGGGGAGCCGCAGTTCTTC
few	TRBJ2-7	TRBD1	TRBV29-1	CSAGQRGEQYF	TGCAGCGCGGGACAGAGGGGCGAGCAGTACTTC
many	TRBJ2-1	TRBD1	TRBV5-1	CASSLGDSYNEQFF	TGCGCCAGCAGCTTGGGGGACAGTTACAATGAGCAGTTCTTC
.	TRBJ1-2	.	TRBV7-2	CASRVATGFDYTF	TGTGCCAGCAGGGTTGCCACAGGGTTTGACTACACCTTC
.	TRBJ2-5	.	TRBV20-1	CSARDSRTSPETQYF	TGCAGTGCTAGAGATTCTCGGACGAGCCCAGAGACCCAGTACTTC
.	TRBJ2-5	.	TRBV20-1	CSATRQTGQETQYF	TGCAGTGCTACTAGACAGACCGGCCAAGAGACCCAGTACTTC
.	TRBJ1-4	.	TRBV19	CASRVTGGEKLFF	TGTGCCAGTAGAGTCACCGGGGGAGAAAAACTGTTTTTT
many	TRBJ2-1	.	TRBV12-3/TRBV12-4	CASTPGSSSSYNEQFF	TGTGCCAGCACCCCCGGCTCCTCGAGCTCCTACAATGAGCAGTTCTTC
few	TRBJ2-3	.	TRBV4-1	CASSPTRETDTQYF	TGCGCCAGCAGCCCGACTAGGGAGACAGATACGCAGTATTTT
few	TRBJ2-7	.	TRBV29-1	CSVEWAYEQYF	TGCAGCGTTGAATGGGCCTACGAGCAGTACTTC
once	TRBJ1-4	.	TRBV5-1	CAGSLEGARGGLFF	TGCGCCGGCAGCTTGGAAGGGGCTCGTGGGGGACTGTTTTTT
few	TRBJ2-3	.	TRBV6-2/TRBV6-3	CASSSPEGAYTDTQYF	TGTGCCAGCAGTTCCCCCGAAGGGGCTTACACAGATACGCAGTATTTT
.	TRBJ1-4	.	TRBV11-2	CASSRQATNEKLFF	TGTGCCAGCAGCCGACAGGCAACTAATGAAAAACTGTTTTTT
.	TRBJ1-2	.	TRBV28	CASSLKGKFDTF	TGTGCCAGCAGTTTGAAAGGGAAGTTCGACACCTTC
many	TRBJ2-1	.	TRBV11-3	CASSLFGLQRTSYNEQFF	TGTGCCAGCAGCTTATTCGGGCTCCAGCGGACCTCCTACAATGAGCAGTTCTTC
few	TRBJ2-2	.	TRBV24-1	CATSESGSERASVGELFF	TGTGCCACCAGTGAATCCGGGAGCGAGAGGGCCTCTGTCGGGGAGCTGTTTTTT
few	TRBJ1-4	.	TRBV5-1	CASTPGSPGEKLFF	TGCGCCAGCACCCCAGGGAGTCCAGGTGAAAAACTGTTTTTT
.	TRBJ1-4	.	TRBV5-1	CASSLGGAGEKLFF	TGCGCCAGCAGCTTGGGAGGGGCAGGAGAAAAACTGTTTTTT
.	TRBJ2-5	TRBD2	TRBV12-3/TRBV12-4	CASRPGTSGETQYF	TGTGCCAGCAGACCCGGGACTAGCGGAGAGACCCAGTACTTC
.	TRBJ2-1	.	TRBV28	CASQSGSYNEQFF	TGTGCCAGTCAAAGCGGCTCCTACAATGAGCAGTTCTTC
.	TRBJ2-5	.	TRBV7-2	CASSLGPTAQETQYF	TGTGCCAGCAGCTTAGGTCCGACAGCCCAAGAGACCCAGTACTTC
.	TRBJ2-2	.	TRBV30	CAWSIGTGELFF	TGTGCCTGGAGTATCGGCACCGGGGAGCTGTTTTTT
.	TRBJ1-1	.	TRBV3-1	CASSSEGGEAFF	TGTGCCAGCAGCTCGGAAGGCGGTGAAGCTTTCTTT
many	TRBJ2-1	TRBD2	TRBV12-3/TRBV12-4	CASSFPKSGSTPDEQFF	TGTGCCAGCAGTTTCCCTAAAAGCGGGAGTACCCCGGATGAGCAGTTCTTC
many	TRBJ2-3	.	TRBV28	CASISRSTDTQYF	TGTGCCAGCATCTCCAGGAGCACAGATACGCAGTATTTT
.	TRBJ2-5	.	TRBV6-6	CASRRDLLETQYF	TGTGCCAGCAGGAGGGACTTATTGGAGACCCAGTACTTC
many	TRBJ1-1	.	TRBV7-9	CASSLGGLNTEAFF	TGTGCCAGCAGCTTAGGTGGATTGAACACTGAAGCTTTCTTT
few	TRBJ2-5	.	TRBV5-1	CASRGTWQETQYF	TGCGCCAGCAGAGGGACTTGGCAAGAGACCCAGTACTTC
.	TRBJ1-6	.	TRBV27	CASSLISGHGSPLHF	TGTGCCAGCAGTTTGATTTCGGGACACGGGTCACCCCTCCACTTT
few	TRBJ1-2	.	TRBV7-2	CASSLARTVYGYTF	TGTGCCAGCAGCTTAGCGAGGACAGTCTATGGCTACACCTTC
few	TRBJ2-2	.	TRBV7-2	CASSLQGLSGELFF	TGTGCCAGCAGCTTACAGGGGCTCAGCGGGGAGCTGTTTTTT
.	TRBJ2-3	.	TRBV20-1	CSARTLGTQYF	TGCAGTGCCCGGACCCTGGGTACGCAGTATTTT
few	TRBJ1-4	.	TRBV21-1	CASSKGGTFWGNEKLFF	TGTGCCAGCAGCAAAGGAGGGACGTTTTGGGGTAATGAAAAACTGTTTTTT
few	TRBJ2-5	.	TRBV7-2	CASSSYGGPETQYF	TGTGCCAGCAGCTCATATGGGGGCCCGGAGACCCAGTACTTC
few	TRBJ2-1	TRBD1	TRBV6-2/TRBV6-3	CASSSLGLGDRTNNEQFF	TGTGCCAGCAGTTCCCTGGGGTTGGGGGACAGAACCAACAATGAGCAGTTCTTC
.	TRBJ2-5	TRBD1	TRBV29-1	CSAETGLEETQYF	TGCAGCGCGGAGACAGGGTTGGAAGAGACCCAGTACTTC
few	TRBJ1-6	.	TRBV10-2	CASIPAVNSPLHF	TGCGCCAGCATCCCTGCAGTTAATTCACCCCTCCACTTT
.	TRBJ1-1	.	TRBV18	CASSRSWQQNTEAFF	TGTGCCAGCTCCCGGTCTTGGCAGCAGAACACTGAAGCTTTCTTT
.	TRBJ1-1	TRBD1	TRBV5-4	CASSPGGQGGKTEAFF	TGTGCCAGCAGTCCCGGGGGACAGGGGGGAAAGACTGAAGCTTTCTTT
.	TRBJ2-1	TRBD2	TRBV14	CASSRLAGYNEQFF	TGTGCCAGCAGTAGGCTAGCGGGCTACAATGAGCAGTTCTTC
few	TRBJ1-3	TRBD1	TRBV12-3/TRBV12-4	CASRRGTVSGNTIYF	TGTGCCAGCCGCCGGGGGACAGTCTCTGGAAACACCATATATTTT
few	TRBJ1-2	TRBD1	TRBV4-3	CASSQDSMPGQGVYGYTF	TGCGCCAGCAGCCAAGATTCGATGCCGGGACAGGGAGTTTATGGCTACACCTTC
.	TRBJ1-1	TRBD1	TRBV28	CASSLLDRGTEAFF	TGTGCCAGCAGTTTGCTAGACAGGGGCACTGAAGCTTTCTTT
.	TRBJ2-7	TRBD1	TRBV4-1	CASSLDPPGTVSYEQYF	TGCGCCAGCAGCCTCGACCCACCGGGGACAGTGAGCTACGAGCAGTACTTC